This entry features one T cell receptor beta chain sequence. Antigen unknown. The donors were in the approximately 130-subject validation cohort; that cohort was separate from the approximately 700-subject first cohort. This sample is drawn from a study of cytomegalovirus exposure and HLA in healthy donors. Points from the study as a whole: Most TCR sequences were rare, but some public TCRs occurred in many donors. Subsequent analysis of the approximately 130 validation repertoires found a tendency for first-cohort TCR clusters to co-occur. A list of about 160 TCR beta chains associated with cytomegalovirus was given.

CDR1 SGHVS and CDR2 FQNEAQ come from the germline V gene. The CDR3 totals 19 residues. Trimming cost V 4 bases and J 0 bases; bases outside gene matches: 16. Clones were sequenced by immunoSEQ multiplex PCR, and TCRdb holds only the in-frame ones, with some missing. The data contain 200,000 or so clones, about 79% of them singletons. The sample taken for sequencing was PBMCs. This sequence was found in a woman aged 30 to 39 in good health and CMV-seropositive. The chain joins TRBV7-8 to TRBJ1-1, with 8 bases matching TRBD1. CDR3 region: CASSYPLQGARAMNTEAFF. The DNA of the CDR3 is TGTGCCAGCAGCTACCCCCTCCAGGGGGCCAGAGCGATGAACACTGAAGCTTTCTTT. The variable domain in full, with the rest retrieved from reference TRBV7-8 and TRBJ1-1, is GAGVSQSPRYKVAKRGQDVALRCDPISGHVSLFWYQQALGQGPEFLTYFQNEAQLDKSGLPSDRFFAERPEGSVSTLKIQRTQQEDSAVYLCASSYPLQGARAMNTEAFFGQGTRLTVV.